This TCR beta chain was recovered during a study of human T cells and chemical hapten exposure (dated by TCRdb to the early 2020s). Describing the broader study: For sensitization, 2% DPC in acetone was applied to a roughly 2 cm by roughly 2 cm area of upper inner arm skin. Patients additionally received weekly therapeutic DPC doses to the scalp throughout the roughly 24-week study period. Patch testing was performed on the upper back with Finn chambers containing 0.01% DPC, and the patch tests were scored after 6 days according to International Contact Dermatitis Research Group standards. Most of the patients in the cohort were female, and the cohort covered alopecia areata with under or over 50% scalp involvement, alopecia totalis and alopecia universalis. Libraries were pooled for sequencing, and per-sample TCR yields varied mainly because of small differences in library volumes within the pool. Peripheral blood TCR repertoire changes were tracked in vivo in alopecia patients during primary and secondary sensitization to the hapten diphenylcyclopropenone (DPC). Blood samples were taken from patients before sensitization (week 0) and at 2, 6 and about 24 weeks after DPC sensitization. Some 29 alopecia patients provided blood for TCR sequencing at one to four time points (pre-sensitization, 2, 6 and 24 weeks).

Trimming removed 8 bases from V and 4 bases from J, leaving 14 bases between the germline ends. According to the germline V gene (reference sequence), CDR1 reads LNHDA and CDR2 reads SQIVND. The cysteine opens and the phenylalanine closes a CDR3 of 13 amino acids. Just CDR3 DNA is preserved here, 39 bases in frame from base 1. Study-wide findings and limitations: No change with DPC sensitization was found in the number of TCRs above 1 in 1000 frequency, and no evidence of global repertoire structure alterations was found. Because all patients had alopecia, a presumed autoimmune disease, the immune response of the patients might differ from that of healthy individuals. Patch test score was positively correlated with the number of PT1 expanded TCRs, with significance at thresholds 8, 16 and 32 but not at 4. After repeated subsampling, the strength of the expansion versus patch-test correlation and the threshold at which it became significant changed. Significantly more large CDR3 similarity clusters were formed by expanded TCRs than by pre-sensitization or healthy control sets, consistent with antigen-driven responses.

The time point label for this specimen denotes: patch test 1, 2 weeks after DPC sensitization. This sample's treatment or condition label indicates: therapeutic diphenylcyclopropenone sensitization with weekly scalp DPC. Blood at each patch-test visit was drawn before the patch test was applied. Patients were eligible if aged 18 to 70, diagnosed with alopecia and judged suitable for DPC therapy, and pregnant patients were excluded. Total RNA was extracted from unfractionated whole blood collected in Tempus Blood RNA tubes. Worth noting for this clonotype: Its specific antigen is unknown. Qualities for individual bases were not recorded, and no much larger clone is one base off.

The library was produced with RACE. The reads were generated on a NextSeq 500. During library preparation, unique molecular identifiers were attached to individual cDNA molecules so that TCRs could be counted quantitatively and reproducibly. For every blood RNA sample, sequencing covered both the TCR alpha and TCR beta chains. Processing in the source paper ran as follows. Samples had a median of roughly 87,000 TCRs, with a range from roughly 20,000 to 690,600. The Decombinator software suite was used to annotate V, J and CDR3 in the TCR reads. For PS versus PT1 abundance plots, all samples were subsampled to the same number of TCRs (28,000). TCRs were defined as expanded if absent before sensitization and observed at least eight times at the 2-week time point. TCRdb applied fastp at Q25 and MiXCR to the public reads, then kept only in-frame beta chains. Here each entry gathers all rows of one CDR3 protein and keeps the most common genes and DNA. The V and J calls shown here were made by TCRdb, not taken from the authors' results. The sample records 95,000 or so distinct CDR3 sequences, about 10% of which are singletons. The ten largest make up less than 2.5% of the sample.

The source is a man in his forties or fifties with alopecia areata. Some clones in this sample may be carry-over from other donors' samples. Sample: whole blood, taken in connection with sensitization to the hapten diphenylcyclopropenone (DPC). The chain is made from TRBV19 and TRBJ1-2; possibly the D gene is TRBD1, per 5 matching bases. The nucleotide sequence reads as follows: TGTGCCAGTTCAACTCGGGACGGCTATGGCTACACCTTC. This sequence encodes CASSTRDGYGYTF.